One and the same sample provided the 19 T cell receptor beta chains below, sequenced in a study of human T cells and chemical hapten exposure. As to time point: patch test 1, 2 weeks after DPC sensitization. Treatment reported: therapeutic diphenylcyclopropenone sensitization with weekly scalp DPC. TCRdb analysed the RACE reads with MiXCR anew, one entry per CDR3 protein. The sample records fewer than 95,000 distinct CDR3 sequences, 10% to 13% being singletons. Here the sequenced sample was whole blood, taken in connection with sensitization to the hapten diphenylcyclopropenone (DPC). The receptors originated from a man aged 35 to 55 with alopecia areata. Some clones in this sample may be carry-over from other donors' samples.

The CDR3 here is CASADNAHNSPLHF. The CDR3 DNA reads as TGTGCCAGCGCTGATAATGCACATAATTCACCCCTCCACTTT. J is TRBJ1-6 and V is TRBV28; D remains ambiguous. Germline loops: CDR1 MDHEN, CDR2 SYDVKM. Trimming pared 8 bases from V and 5 bases from J, leaving 13 bases between. The CDR3 loop spans 14 amino acids. The full variable domain, with the rest looked up from reference TRBV28 and TRBJ1-6, is DVKVTQSSRYLVKRTGEKVFLECVQDMDHENMFWYRQDPGLGLRLIYFSYDVKMKEKGDIPEGYSVSREKKERFSLILESASTNQTSMYLCASADNAHNSPLHFGNGTRLTVT.

In this sample, this clonotype turned up many times. The chain recombines TRBV18 with TRBJ2-7; tentatively, D is TRBD2 (5 bases). The CDR3 has 13 residues. Looked up from germline, CDR1 is KGHSH and CDR2 is LQKENI. V was pared by 3 bases and J by 2 bases, with 8 bases between. CDR3 coding DNA: TGTGCCAGCTCACCGGGAGAAGCCTACGAGCAGTACTTC. It codes for CASSPGEAYEQYF. Complete variable domain (other parts from reference TRBV18 and TRBJ2-7): NAGVMQNPRHLVRRRGQEARLRCSPMKGHSHVYWYRQLPEEGLKFMVYLQKENIIDESGMPKERFSAEFPKEGPSILRIQQVVRGDSAAYFCASSPGEAYEQYFGPGTRLTVT.

This rearrangement joins TRBV7-3 to TRBJ2-3, with D possibly being TRBD1 or TRBD2 (5 bases each). The CDR3 extends over 14 amino acids. Trimming took 4 bases from V and 4 from J, leaving 12 bases between them. Germline loops: CDR1 SGHTA, CDR2 FQGTGA. The chain's CDR3 is CASSSRGGPDTQYF. The CDR3 DNA follows: TGTGCCAGCAGCTCGCGTGGGGGACCAGATACGCAGTATTTT.

V gene TRBV30 combines with J gene TRBJ2-7, with 10 bases that match TRBD1. After removal of 6 bases from V and 7 bases from J, the junction contained 18 bases not matched to a gene. This CDR3 is built from 16 residues. The germline gives CDR1 GTSNPN, CDR2 SVGIG (reference sequence). CDR3 nucleotides: TGTGCCTGCTATTGTAGTGGGGACAGGGGTTTGTGGGAGCAGTACTTC. It yields the protein CACYCSGDRGLWEQYF.

This clonotype has more than one count but fewer than ten. This chain links TRBV12-3 or TRBV12-4 with TRBJ1-5; D is perhaps TRBD1 (5 bases). This CDR3 has 15 amino acids. Trimming cost V 5 bases and J 0 bases, with 11 bases left between them. DNA of the CDR3: TGTGCCAGCAGTCCTCGGGGGGATAGCAATCAGCCCCAGCATTTT. Translating it yields CASSPRGDSNQPQHF.

The chain combines TRBV5-1 with TRBJ2-3; tentative D call: TRBD1 (6 bases). The length of the CDR3 is 15 residues. Germline assignment: CDR1 SGHRS and CDR2 YFSETQ. V was pared by 4 bases and J by 1 base, with 13 bases between. CDR3 region: CASSIDRTRTDTQYF. The CDR3 DNA reads as TGCGCCAGCAGCATCGACAGGACCCGCACAGATACGCAGTATTTT.

This clonotype was seen a few times. The V and J genes are TRBV2 and TRBJ2-5, with D tentatively TRBD2 (6 bases). V lost 3 bases and J lost 9, with 8 bases in between. This CDR3 spans 11 amino acids. Germline lookup yields CDR1 SNHLY and CDR2 FYNNEI. Written as DNA, the CDR3 is TGTGCCAGCAGTGAGGAGCGGGCCCAGTACTTC. The encoded protein is CASSEERAQYF. The full variable domain, in which reference TRBV2 and TRBJ2-5 provide the parts outside the CDR3, is EPEVTQTPSHQVTQMGQEVILRCVPISNHLYFYWYRQILGQKVEFLVSFYNNEISEKSEIFDDQFSVERPDGSNFTLKIRSTKLEDSAMYFCASSEERAQYFGPGTRLLVL.

The chain combines TRBV4-3 with TRBJ2-7, with TRBD2 identical over 9 bases. CDR1 and CDR2 from the germline V gene are LGHNA and YSLEER. The J segment lost 1 base and the V segment lost 0 bases, leaving 7 bases of the junction unmatched. CDR3 size: 17 residues. The CDR3 region is CASSQEIAGEASYEQYV. Written as DNA, the CDR3 is TGCGCCAGCAGCCAAGAAATAGCGGGAGAGGCTTCCTACGAGCAGTACGTC.

The V call is TRBV12-3 or TRBV12-4, the J call TRBJ2-2; no reliable D call. The CDR3 totals 15 residues. V gave up 3 bases and J gave up 3 bases, with 11 bases separating them. CDR3 sequence reads: CASSFVGDYTGELFF. Here the CDR3 DNA reads TGTGCCAGCAGTTTTGTAGGAGACTACACCGGGGAGCTGTTTTTT.

V gene TRBV5-1 combines with J gene TRBJ2-3; 7 bases agree with TRBD2. V was pared by 4 bases and J by 4 bases, with 12 bases of the junction left unmatched. Per the germline V gene, CDR1 is SGHRS and CDR2 is YFSETQ. The CDR3 has 16 residues. The CDR3 is CASSPAARGIADTQYF. For the CDR3, the DNA is TGCGCCAGCAGCCCCGCCGCGCGGGGGATCGCAGATACGCAGTATTTT.

In this sample, this clonotype turned up a few times. V is TRBV7-2 and J is TRBJ2-7; TRBD2 matches 7 bases. J lost 6 bases, V lost 1 base, and 9 bases had no gene match. Germline CDR1 and CDR2: SGHTA and FQGNSA. The CDR3 has 15 residues. CDR3 nucleotides: TGTGCCAGCAGCTTAGAGGCTTTCGGGAGGACCGAGCAGTACGTC. This sequence encodes CASSLEAFGRTEQYV.

There are a few counts of this clonotype. The V and J genes are TRBV24-1 and TRBJ2-3, with 12 positions matching TRBD2. CDR1 and CDR2 (germline): KGHDR, SFDVKD. V shed 3 bases, J shed 5 bases, and the junction held 5 bases outside the gene matches. The CDR3 is made up of 16 amino acids. The CDR3 nucleotides read TGTGCCACCAGTGATCGGACTAGCGGGATAGTAGATACGCAGTATTTT. Amino acid sequence: CATSDRTSGIVDTQYF.

A few counts support this clonotype. This chain connects TRBV19 to TRBJ2-4, with a weak D call TRBD2 (5 bases). V was pared by 3 bases and J by 4 bases, with 13 bases between. Germline loops: CDR1 LNHDA, CDR2 SQIVND (reference sequence). This CDR3 is built from 15 residues. This CDR3 reads CASSIIRGRKNIQYF. In DNA, the CDR3 is TGTGCCAGTAGTATTATTCGGGGTAGGAAAAACATTCAGTACTTC.

Only a few counts were recorded for this clonotype. The chain joins TRBV7-9 to TRBJ1-1, with a weak D call TRBD1 (5 bases). In germline, CDR1 is SEHNR, CDR2 FQNEAQ (reference sequence). The CDR3 loop spans 13 amino acids. Trimming removed 3 bases from V and 7 bases from J, with 12 bases in between. The CDR3 DNA follows: TGTGCCAGCAGCTTTTGGGGGGTAGGTGAAGCTTTCTTT. This encodes CASSFWGVGEAFF.

This clonotype has more than one count but fewer than ten. The CDR3 spells CASSEETAGEQFF. The DNA for the CDR3 is TGTGCCAGCAGTGAAGAAACCGCGGGTGAGCAGTTCTTC. The rearrangement uses TRBV2 and TRBJ2-1, with D tentatively TRBD2 (5 bases). This CDR3 has 13 amino acids. The ends were cut back, 1 base at V and 9 bases at J, with 10 bases in the middle. The germline CDR1 and CDR2 sequences are SNHLY and FYNNEI.

CDR3 DNA sequence: TGTGCAAGAAGCAGGAAATCGGATGGTGAAAAACTGTTTTTT. This codes for CARSRKSDGEKLFF. This chain links TRBV3-1 with TRBJ1-4; D unclear. This CDR3 has 14 amino acids. Per the germline V gene, CDR1 is LGHDT and CDR2 is YNNKEL (reference sequence).

In the case of this clonotype: The CDR3 does not close with the conserved phenylalanine or tryptophan, likely indicating a read error. V usage is TRBV27 and J usage is TRBJ1-2, with a possible D match to TRBD1 (5 bases). The V end lost 10 bases, the J end lost 4 bases, and 13 bases lay between the germline ends. Germline V gene lookup returns CDR1 MNHEY and CDR2 SMNVEV (reference sequence). The CDR3 spans 12 residues. CDR3 in amino acids: CATGQRGYGYTY. The DNA for the CDR3 is TGTGCCACGGGGCAGAGGGGCTATGGCTACACCTAC.

The chain combines TRBV5-1 with TRBJ2-3; D perhaps matches TRBD2 (5 bases). Per germline, CDR1 SGHRS and CDR2 YFSETQ. V lost 0 bases and J lost 0, with 11 bases in between. This CDR3 has 16 residues. The CDR3 protein is CASSLATGRSTDTQYF. DNA of the CDR3: TGCGCCAGCAGCTTGGCGACGGGGAGAAGCACAGATACGCAGTATTTT.

This clonotype was counted between two and nine times. This chain joins TRBV6-5 and TRBJ2-7; tentatively, D is TRBD1 (6 bases). The length of the CDR3 is 15 residues. CDR1 and CDR2 (germline): MNHEY, SVGAGI. Trimming left V 4 bases short and J 5 bases short, with 18 bases between. The DNA of the CDR3 is TGTGCCAGCAGTTTACAGGGTGCTCGGGGTGACGAGCAGTACTTC. This codes for CASSLQGARGDEQYF.